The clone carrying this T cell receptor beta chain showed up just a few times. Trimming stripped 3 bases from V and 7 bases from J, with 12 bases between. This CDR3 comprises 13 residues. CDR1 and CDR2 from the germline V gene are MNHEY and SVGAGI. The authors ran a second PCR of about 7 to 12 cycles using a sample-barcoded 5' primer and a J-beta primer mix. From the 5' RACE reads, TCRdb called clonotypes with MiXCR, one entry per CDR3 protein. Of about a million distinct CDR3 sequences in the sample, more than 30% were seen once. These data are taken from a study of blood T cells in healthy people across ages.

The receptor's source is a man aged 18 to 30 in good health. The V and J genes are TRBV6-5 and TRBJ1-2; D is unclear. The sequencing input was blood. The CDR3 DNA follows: TGTGCCAGCAGTTATTCTTCCGAGGCTGGCTACACCTTC. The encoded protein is CASSYSSEAGYTF.